A selection of T cell receptor beta chains follows, all from one sample in a study of blood T cell repertoires in COVID-19. Repertoires were generated with immunoSEQ multiplex PCR, while TCRdb's copy carries only in-frame clones and drops some. The repertoire holds about 150,000 clones, over 70% seen once, with around 6.1% in the top ten. Input material: peripheral blood. All receptors come from a man older than 75 with acute or convalescent COVID-19. The CDR3 runs from the conserved cysteine through the conserved F or W. Fields, in order: D gene, clone size, V gene, J gene, CDR3 protein, CDR3 DNA. A D gene is named only where the DNA matches it firmly. Not every row has a clone size; where given, it reads once, few, many or a size class.

NA	once	TRBV3-1/TRBV3-2	TRBJ1-2	CASSGSQGAGYTF	TGTGCCAGCAGCGGCTCCCAGGGCGCTGGCTACACCTTC
NA	once	TRBV11-1	TRBJ2-1	CASSLQNNEQFF	TGTGCCAGCAGCTTACAAAACAATGAGCAGTTCTTC
NA	few	TRBV25-1	TRBJ1-1	CASTLNTEAFF	TGTGCCAGTACACTGAACACTGAAGCTTTCTTT
NA	NA	TRBV6-5	TRBJ2-1	CASSPGGSQNEQFF	TGTGCCAGCAGCCCAGGGGGGTCTCAGAATGAGCAGTTCTTC
NA	NA	TRBV19	TRBJ1-1	CATEVGGRITEAFF	TGTGCCACTGAAGTCGGGGGACGGATCACTGAAGCTTTCTTT
NA	NA	TRBV5-5	TRBJ2-7	CASSPAVGESYEQYF	TGTGCCAGCAGCCCGGCGGTCGGGGAATCCTACGAGCAGTACTTC
NA	once	TRBV10-2	TRBJ2-1	CASRDGHPNNEQFF	TGCGCCAGCAGGGACGGACACCCCAACAATGAGCAGTTCTTC
TRBD1	NA	TRBV7-9	TRBJ2-3	CASSSGQGTSAPDTQYF	TGTGCCAGCAGTTCGGGACAGGGGACTTCTGCACCGGATACGCAGTATTTT
NA	NA	TRBV5-1	TRBJ2-5	CASSLSRLPQETQYF	TGCGCCAGCAGCTTGAGCCGCCTCCCCCAAGAGACCCAGTACTTC
NA	few	TRBV28	TRBJ1-1	CASSLLGKGTEAFF	TGTGCCAGCAGTTTACTGGGCAAGGGGACTGAAGCTTTCTTT
NA	NA	TRBV6-5	TRBJ1-6	CASRTGVRNSPLHF	TGTGCCAGCAGGACGGGGGTACGTAATTCACCCCTCCACTTT
NA	NA	TRBV19	TRBJ1-5	CASSAQVGNQPQHF	TGTGCCAGTAGTGCCCAGGTTGGGAATCAGCCCCAGCATTTT
NA	NA	TRBV5-4	TRBJ1-2	CASSVDSPRGYTF	TGTGCCAGCAGCGTGGACAGCCCACGAGGCTACACCTTC
NA	NA	TRBV12-3/TRBV12-4	TRBJ1-1	CASSFNKPEAFF	TGTGCCAGCAGTTTCAATAAGCCTGAAGCTTTCTTT
TRBD2	NA	TRBV4-2	TRBJ2-5	CASSQDPSRPTSGAQETQYF	TGTGCCAGCAGCCAAGACCCCTCACGGCCGACTAGCGGGGCCCAAGAGACCCAGTACTTC
NA	NA	TRBV5-1	TRBJ1-1	CASSLDGRDMAEAFF	TGCGCCAGCAGCTTGGATGGCAGGGATATGGCTGAAGCTTTCTTT
NA	once	TRBV10-2	TRBJ1-5	CASSDPGGNQPQHF	TGCGCCAGCAGTGATCCGGGTGGCAATCAGCCCCAGCATTTT
TRBD1	NA	TRBV7-9	TRBJ2-7	CASSDTGADYEQYF	TGTGCCAGCAGCGACACAGGGGCCGACTACGAGCAGTACTTC
NA	NA	TRBV18	TRBJ2-7	CASSPTAGSSYEQYF	TGTGCCAGCTCACCGACCGCGGGTAGCTCCTACGAGCAGTACTTC
NA	few	TRBV5-1	TRBJ1-6	CASSLAQYNSPLHF	TGCGCCAGCAGCTTGGCACAGTATAATTCACCCCTCCACTTT
NA	once	TRBV19	TRBJ1-2	CASSESGGGYGYTF	TGTGCCAGTAGTGAGAGCGGGGGCGGGTATGGCTACACCTTC
NA	NA	TRBV7-9	TRBJ2-7	CASTPGLQSSEQYF	TGTGCCAGTACCCCGGGACTGCAATCTTCCGAGCAGTACTTC
TRBD1	NA	TRBV18	TRBJ1-5	CASSRDRGEPQHF	TGTGCCAGCTCAAGGGACAGGGGGGAGCCCCAGCATTTT
NA	NA	TRBV9	TRBJ2-2	CASSGRYTGELFF	TGTGCCAGCAGCGGGCGGTACACCGGGGAGCTGTTTTTT
NA	few	TRBV19	TRBJ1-4	CASSFTTNEKLFF	TGTGCCAGTAGTTTCACAACTAATGAAAAACTGTTTTTT
TRBD1	medium-sized	TRBV5-6	TRBJ2-2	CASSSATGGRELFF	TGTGCCAGCAGCTCCGCGACAGGGGGCAGGGAGCTGTTTTTT
TRBD1	NA	TRBV19	TRBJ2-5	CASSRGDRTQETQYF	TGTGCCAGTAGTAGGGGGGACAGGACCCAAGAGACCCAGTACTTC
TRBD1	NA	TRBV19	TRBJ2-3	CASRWQGGTDTQYF	TGTGCCAGTAGATGGCAGGGGGGCACAGATACGCAGTATTTT
NA	NA	TRBV3-1/TRBV3-2	TRBJ1-2	CASSQARNYGYTF	TGTGCCAGCAGCCAAGCGAGGAACTATGGCTACACCTTC